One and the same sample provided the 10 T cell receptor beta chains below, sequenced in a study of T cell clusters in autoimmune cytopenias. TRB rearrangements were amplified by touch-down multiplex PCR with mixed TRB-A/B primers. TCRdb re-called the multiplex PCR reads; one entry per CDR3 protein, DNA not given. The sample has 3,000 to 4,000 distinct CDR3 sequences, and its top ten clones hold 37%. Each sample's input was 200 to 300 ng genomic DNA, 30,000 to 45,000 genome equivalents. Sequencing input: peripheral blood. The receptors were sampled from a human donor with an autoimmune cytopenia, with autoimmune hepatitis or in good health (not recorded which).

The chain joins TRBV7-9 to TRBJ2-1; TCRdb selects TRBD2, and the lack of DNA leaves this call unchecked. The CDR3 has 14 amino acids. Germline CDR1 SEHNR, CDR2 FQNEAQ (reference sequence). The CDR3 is CASRGTSGYNEQFF.

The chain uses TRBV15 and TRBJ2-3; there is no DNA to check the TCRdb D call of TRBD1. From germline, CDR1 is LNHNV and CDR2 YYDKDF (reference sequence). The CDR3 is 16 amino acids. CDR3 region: CATSRARGGSTDTQYF.

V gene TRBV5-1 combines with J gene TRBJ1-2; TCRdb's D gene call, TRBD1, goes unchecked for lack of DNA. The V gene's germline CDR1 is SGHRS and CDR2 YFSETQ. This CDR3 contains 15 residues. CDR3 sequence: CASSLRTDDNYGYTF.

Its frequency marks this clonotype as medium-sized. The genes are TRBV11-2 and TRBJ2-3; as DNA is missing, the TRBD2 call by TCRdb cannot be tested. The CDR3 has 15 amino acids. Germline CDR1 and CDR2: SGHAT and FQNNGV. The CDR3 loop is CASSAEEKSTDTQYF.

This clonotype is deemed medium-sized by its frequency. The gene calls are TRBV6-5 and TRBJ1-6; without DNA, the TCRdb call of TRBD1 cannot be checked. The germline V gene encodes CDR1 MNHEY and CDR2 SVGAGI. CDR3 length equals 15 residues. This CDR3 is CASSYSSTGVSPLHF.

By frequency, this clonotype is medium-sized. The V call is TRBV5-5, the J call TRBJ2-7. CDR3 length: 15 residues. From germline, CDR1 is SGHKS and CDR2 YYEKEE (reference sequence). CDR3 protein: CASSPRSGSIYEQYF.

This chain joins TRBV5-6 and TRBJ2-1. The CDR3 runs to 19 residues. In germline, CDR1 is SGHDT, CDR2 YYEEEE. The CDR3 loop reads CASSLASGGSGSDYNEQFF.

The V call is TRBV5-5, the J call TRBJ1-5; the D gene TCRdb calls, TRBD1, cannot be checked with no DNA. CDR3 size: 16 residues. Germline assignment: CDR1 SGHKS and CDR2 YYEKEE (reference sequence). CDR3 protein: CASSSLGGASNQPQHF.

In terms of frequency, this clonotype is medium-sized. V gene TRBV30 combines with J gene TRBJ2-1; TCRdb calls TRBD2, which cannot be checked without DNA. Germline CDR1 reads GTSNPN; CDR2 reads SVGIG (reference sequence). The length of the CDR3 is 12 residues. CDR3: CAWSVRGNEQFF. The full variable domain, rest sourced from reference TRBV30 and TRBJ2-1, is SQTIHQWPATLVQPVGSPLSLECTVEGTSNPNLYWYRQAAGRGLQLLFYSVGIGQISSEVPQNLSASRPQDRQFILSSKKLLLSDSGFYLCAWSVRGNEQFFGPGTRLTVL.

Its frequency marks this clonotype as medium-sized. CDR3 residues: CSARDGGTDPNTGELFF. The rearrangement uses TRBV20-1 and TRBJ2-2; TCRdb names TRBD1, which stays unverified in the absence of DNA. The germline V gene encodes CDR1 DFQATT and CDR2 SNEGSKA (reference sequence). The CDR3 spans 17 residues.